This T cell receptor beta chain derives from a study of OX40 agonist ivuxolimab in advanced cancers. Study-level information: Dosing consisted of intravenous ivuxolimab at 0.01 to 10 mg/kg every 2 weeks. Every patient in dose escalation had hepatocellular carcinoma, melanoma, renal cell or head and neck cancer. A history of anti-PD-1, anti-PD-L1 or anti-CTLA-4 therapy was acceptable, and more than 30% had some. Partial responses were seen in three patients, one with hepatocellular carcinoma and two with cutaneous melanoma.

Assay: immunoSEQ multiplex PCR; the TCRdb copy retains only in-frame clones and omits some. The sample has about 89,000 clones, approximately 90% seen once. This clonotype originated in an adult with an advanced solid tumor such as melanoma, head and neck, liver or kidney cancer. The sequences come from CD4+ or CD8+ T cells sorted from blood, collected in a trial of the OX40 agonist ivuxolimab.

In DNA, the CDR3 is TGTGCCAGCTCATCCGACGGATACGAGCAGTACTTC. This codes for CASSSDGYEQYF. The genes are TRBV18 and TRBJ2-7; D is ambiguous. The CDR3 runs to 12 residues. Germline V gene lookup returns CDR1 KGHSH and CDR2 LQKENI. V lost 5 bases and J 4 bases, leaving 9 bases between the germline ends.